The 15 T cell receptor beta chains below come from one sample, sequenced in a study of patients and donors after allogeneic stem cell transplantation. TCRdb re-analysed the RT-PCR reads in MiXCR, keeping a single row per CDR3 protein. The repertoire includes 900,000 to 1,000,000 distinct CDR3 sequences, approximately 19% of them detected once, and 5.5% to 6.5% sits in the top ten. Sample: blood, either unsorted or a sorted T cell fraction (not recorded which). The receptors shown here come from a human donor who was either an allogeneic HSCT recipient or a stem cell or donor lymphocyte infusion donor (not recorded which). It is not recorded whose cells these are; they may come from a transplant donor.

V and J are TRBV4-1 and TRBJ1-5; TRBD1 agrees at 9 bases. Germline V gene lookup returns CDR1 MGHRA and CDR2 YSYEKL. The J segment lost 2 bases and the V segment lost 4 bases, leaving 6 bases of the junction unmatched. The CDR3 loop spans 16 amino acids. For the CDR3, the DNA is TGCGCCAGCAGCCGCCACACAGGGGGCGGCAATCAGCCCCAGCATTTT. It specifies CASSRHTGGGNQPQHF.

This sequence joins TRBV30 and TRBJ1-5; a weak D match, TRBD1 (5 bases). The germline gives CDR1 GTSNPN, CDR2 SVGIG (reference sequence). V lost 5 bases and J lost 9, with 17 bases in between. The CDR3 contains 13 residues. This CDR3 reads CAWCLGPFSPQHF. Here the CDR3 DNA reads TGTGCCTGGTGTCTGGGACCTTTCTCGCCCCAGCATTTT.

The rearrangement uses TRBV29-1 and TRBJ2-3; no clear D. The germline V and J ends were trimmed by 4 bases and 4 bases, with 3 bases remaining between them. The germline V gene has CDR1 SQVTM and CDR2 ANQGSEA. The CDR3 runs 10 residues. The CDR3 spells CSVGPDTQYF. CDR3 sequence (DNA): TGCAGCGTTGGCCCAGATACGCAGTATTTT.

This clonotype was counted many times. This chain links TRBV29-1 with TRBJ1-2; D perhaps matches TRBD1 (5 bases). The CDR3 has 12 amino acids. V dropped 8 bases and J dropped 0 bases, with 10 bases sitting between them. The V gene's germline CDR1 is SQVTM and CDR2 ANQGSEA. Here the CDR3 reads CSFRGANYGYTF. DNA of the CDR3: TGCAGCTTTAGGGGAGCTAACTATGGCTACACCTTC.

This clonotype was counted a few times. This rearrangement joins TRBV21-1 to TRBJ1-5. TRBV21-1 is recorded as a pseudogene. The CDR3 extends over 15 amino acids. CDR3 in amino acids: CASTLGIYSNQPQHF. DNA for the CDR3: TGTGCCAGCACGTTAGGGATTTATAGCAATCAGCCCCAGCATTTT.

This clonotype occurred a few times. The chain couples TRBV6-5 to TRBJ2-7; 9 nucleotides align to TRBD1. V dropped 1 base and J dropped 6; count of bases not matched to a gene: 10. The CDR3 is made up of 16 amino acids. Germline V lookup: CDR1 MNHEY, CDR2 SVGAGI. Written as DNA, the CDR3 is TGTGCCAGCAGTTACTTTCGGGGACAGGGAGTCGGCGAGCAGTACTTC. It yields the protein CASSYFRGQGVGEQYF.

The CDR3 sequence is CASSVRLVSHNEQFF. The CDR3 DNA is TGTGCCAGCAGCGTCAGACTAGTGTCCCACAATGAGCAGTTCTTC. The V call is TRBV11-2, the J call TRBJ2-1; maybe TRBD2 (6 bases). V was cut by 5 bases and J by 5 bases, with 16 bases left in between. Per the germline V gene, CDR1 is SGHAT and CDR2 is FQNNGV. The CDR3 totals 15 residues. The whole variable domain, filled in from reference TRBV11-2 and TRBJ2-1, reads EAGVAQSPRYKIIEKRQSVAFWCNPISGHATLYWYQQILGQGPKLLIQFQNNGVVDDSQLPKDRFSAERLKGVDSTLKIQPAKLEDSAVYLCASSVRLVSHNEQFFGPGTRLTVL.

The chain links TRBV25-1 to TRBJ2-2; D unclear. Trimming took 7 bases from V and 7 from J, leaving 13 bases between them. Germline CDR1 reads MGHDK; CDR2 reads SYGVNS. The CDR3 extends over 13 amino acids. CDR3 DNA sequence: TGTGCCAGCACCTCTGGTGGAGACGGGGAGCTGTTTTTT. Translation gives CASTSGGDGELFF.

This rearrangement joins TRBV5-1 to TRBJ1-2; the D gene is possibly TRBD1 (5 bases). The germline CDR1 and CDR2 sequences are SGHRS and YFSETQ. The CDR3 contains 14 residues. Trimming pared 4 bases from V and 4 bases from J, leaving 14 bases between. CDR3 bases: TGCGCCAGCAGCCGGGAGGGGCGGGCCTATGGCTACACCTTC. Translated: CASSREGRAYGYTF. Variable domain in full (rest from reference TRBV5-1 and TRBJ1-2): KAGVTQTPRYLIKTRGQQVTLSCSPISGHRSVSWYQQTPGQGLQFLFEYFSETQRNKGNFPGRFSGRQFSNSRSEMNVSTLELGDSALYLCASSREGRAYGYTFGSGTRLTVV.

In its sample, this clonotype was seen a few times. The genes are TRBV5-1 and TRBJ1-2; TRBD1 is a possible D gene (5 bases). With 1 base removed from V and 4 bases from J, the gap between germline ends came to 14 bases. Per the germline V gene, CDR1 is SGHRS and CDR2 is YFSETQ. The CDR3 is 15 residues long. CDR3: CASSLRDERGYGYTF. The CDR3 DNA reads TGCGCCAGCAGCTTGCGGGACGAGCGGGGCTATGGCTACACCTTC.

With regard to this clonotype: A much larger clone differs from this one at a single base, so this may be a read error. This chain joins TRBV12-3 or TRBV12-4 and TRBJ2-3; D unclear. This CDR3 has 12 residues. The germline V and J ends were trimmed by 3 bases and 4 bases, with 5 bases remaining between them. CDR3 DNA: TGTGCCAGCAGTTTTTCCCCAGATACGCAGTATTTT. Translated, it gives CASSFSPDTQYF.

The gene calls are TRBV12-3 or TRBV12-4 and TRBJ1-4; tentative D call: TRBD1 (6 bases). Between the trimmed V and J ends, which lost 5 bases and 8 bases, there was a span of 15 bases. The CDR3 is 14 amino acids. CDR3 coding DNA: TGTGCCAGCAGTCGAGCAGGGGTAGGGGAAAAACTGTTTTTT. This sequence encodes CASSRAGVGEKLFF.

The chain has TRBV30 and TRBJ1-4; unclear D gene. The CDR3 runs 12 residues. Looked up from germline, CDR1 is GTSNPN and CDR2 is SVGIG (reference sequence). Trimming left V 5 bases short and J 11 bases short, with 15 bases between. The CDR3 DNA sequence: TGTGCCTGGGAGGAACCGGGAGGGAAACTGTTTTTT. Translated: CAWEEPGGKLFF.

The chain combines TRBV20-1 with TRBJ1-6; D gene ambiguous. Deletions cut 6 bases from V and 4 bases from J, with 19 bases between. Per germline, CDR1 DFQATT and CDR2 SNEGSKA (reference sequence). The CDR3 length is 16 residues. Written as DNA, the CDR3 is TGCAGTGCGACCCCGGGGAGCGTGGGATATAATTCACCCCTCCACTTT. It is translated as CSATPGSVGYNSPLHF.

The chain employs TRBV6-6 and TRBJ1-5; D unclear. Germline V gene lookup returns CDR1 MNHNY and CDR2 SVGAGI (reference sequence). Trimming took 5 bases from V and 11 from J, leaving 7 bases between them. The CDR3 is 10 residues long. CDR3 bases: TGTGCCAGCAGTGAGCGGACCCAGCATTTT. It is translated as CASSERTQHF.